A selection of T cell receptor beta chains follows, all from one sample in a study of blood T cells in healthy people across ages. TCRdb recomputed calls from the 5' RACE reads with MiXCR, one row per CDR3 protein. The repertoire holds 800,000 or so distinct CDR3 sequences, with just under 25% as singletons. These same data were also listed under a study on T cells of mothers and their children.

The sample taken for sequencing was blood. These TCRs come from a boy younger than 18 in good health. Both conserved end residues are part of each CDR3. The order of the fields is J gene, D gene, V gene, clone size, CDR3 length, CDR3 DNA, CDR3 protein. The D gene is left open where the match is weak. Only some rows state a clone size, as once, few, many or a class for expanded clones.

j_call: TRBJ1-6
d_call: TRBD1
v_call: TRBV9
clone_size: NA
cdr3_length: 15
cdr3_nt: TGTGCCAGCAGCCCAGGGACAGAAAATAATTCACCCCTCCACTTT
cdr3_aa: CASSPGTENNSPLHF

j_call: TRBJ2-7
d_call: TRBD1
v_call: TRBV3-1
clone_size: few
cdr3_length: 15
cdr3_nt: TGTGCCAGCAGCAACGACAGGGGAAAAGCCTACGAGCAGTACTTC
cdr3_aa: CASSNDRGKAYEQYF

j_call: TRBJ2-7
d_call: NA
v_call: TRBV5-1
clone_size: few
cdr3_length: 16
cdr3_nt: TGCGCCAGCAGTCAATCGGCGGCGGACTTCCCCTACGAGCAGTACTTC
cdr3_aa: CASSQSAADFPYEQYF

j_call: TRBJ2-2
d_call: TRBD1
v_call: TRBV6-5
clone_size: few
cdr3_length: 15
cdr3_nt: TGTGCCAGCAGTTACTCGAAACAGGGGCCCGGGGAGCTGTTTTTT
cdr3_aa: CASSYSKQGPGELFF

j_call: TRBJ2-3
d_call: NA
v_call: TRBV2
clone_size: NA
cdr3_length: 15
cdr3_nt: TGTGCCAGCAGTGAAGCGCTTCTGGGTTCATCCCCGCAGTATTTT
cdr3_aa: CASSEALLGSSPQYF

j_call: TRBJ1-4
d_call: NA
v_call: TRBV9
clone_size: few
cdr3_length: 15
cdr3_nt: TGTGCCAGCAGCGTGGGAGTAGGGCCAAATGAAAAACTGTTTTTT
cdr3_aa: CASSVGVGPNEKLFF

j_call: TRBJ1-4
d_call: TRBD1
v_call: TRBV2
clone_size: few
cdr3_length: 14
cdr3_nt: TGTGCCAGCAGTGTCCAGGGGGCAGATGAAAAACTGTTTTTT
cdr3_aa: CASSVQGADEKLFF

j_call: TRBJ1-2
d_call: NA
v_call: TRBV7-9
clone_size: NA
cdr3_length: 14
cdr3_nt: TGTGCCAGCAGCCGCTGGACAGAGAACTATGGCTACACCTTC
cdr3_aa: CASSRWTENYGYTF

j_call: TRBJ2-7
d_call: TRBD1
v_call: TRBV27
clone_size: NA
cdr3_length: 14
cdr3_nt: TGTGCCAGCAGTCCCACGGACAGGGGCTACGAGCAGTACTTC
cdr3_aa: CASSPTDRGYEQYF

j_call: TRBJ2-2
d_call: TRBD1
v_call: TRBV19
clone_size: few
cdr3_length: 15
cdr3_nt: TGTGCCAGTAGTATAGAGACAGGGGGAACCGGGGAGCTGTTTTTT
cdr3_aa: CASSIETGGTGELFF

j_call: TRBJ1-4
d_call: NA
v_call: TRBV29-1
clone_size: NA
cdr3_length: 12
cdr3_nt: TGCAGCGTTGAAGATTGGGGCGGGGGCGTAGTTTTT
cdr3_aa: CSVEDWGGGVVF

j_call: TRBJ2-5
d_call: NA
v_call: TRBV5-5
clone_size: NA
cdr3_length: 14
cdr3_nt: TGTGCCAGCAGCTCCAATTGGGAGCAAGAGACCCAGTACTTC
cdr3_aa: CASSSNWEQETQYF

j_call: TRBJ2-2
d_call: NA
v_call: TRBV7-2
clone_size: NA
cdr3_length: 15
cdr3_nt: TGTGCCAGCAGCTATTATTCGGGCGGGTCAGGGGAGCTGTTTTTT
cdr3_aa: CASSYYSGGSGELFF

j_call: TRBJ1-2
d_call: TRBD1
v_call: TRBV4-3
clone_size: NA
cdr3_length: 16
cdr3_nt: TGCGCCAGCAGCCAAGATCCAAGGACAGGGGTATATGGCTACACCTTC
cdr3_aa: CASSQDPRTGVYGYTF

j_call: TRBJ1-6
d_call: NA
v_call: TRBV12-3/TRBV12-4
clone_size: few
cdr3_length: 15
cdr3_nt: TGTGCCAGCAGTTACCAGGGGCGCATGGGGTCACCCCTCCACTTT
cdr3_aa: CASSYQGRMGSPLHF

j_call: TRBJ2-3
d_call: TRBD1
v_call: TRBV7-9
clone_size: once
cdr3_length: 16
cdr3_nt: TGTGCCAGCAGCTCATTACCGGGACAGATCACAGATACGCAGTATTTT
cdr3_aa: CASSSLPGQITDTQYF

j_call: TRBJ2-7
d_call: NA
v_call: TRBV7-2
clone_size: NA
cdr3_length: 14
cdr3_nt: TGTGCCAGCAGCTACATGGCGGCGGGCTACGAGCAGTACTTC
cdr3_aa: CASSYMAAGYEQYF

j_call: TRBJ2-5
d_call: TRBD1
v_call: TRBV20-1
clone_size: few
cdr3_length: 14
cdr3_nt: TGCAGTGCTCCCACGGACAGGGTCCAAGAGACCCAGTACTTC
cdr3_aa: CSAPTDRVQETQYF

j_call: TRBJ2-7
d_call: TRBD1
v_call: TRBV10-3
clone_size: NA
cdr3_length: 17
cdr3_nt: TGTGCCATCAGTAAAAAACCCGGGACAGTTAACTCCTACGAGCAGTACTTC
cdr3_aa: CAISKKPGTVNSYEQYF

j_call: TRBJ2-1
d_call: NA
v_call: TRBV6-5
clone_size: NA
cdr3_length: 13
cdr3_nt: TGTGCCAGCAGTTTGGCCAGGAGCAATGAGCAGTTCTTC
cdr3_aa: CASSLARSNEQFF

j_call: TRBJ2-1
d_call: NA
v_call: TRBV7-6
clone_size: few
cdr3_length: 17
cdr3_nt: TGTGCCAGCAGCTTAGTGGTGGGGGTAAGCTCCTACAATGAGCAGTTCTTC
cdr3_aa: CASSLVVGVSSYNEQFF

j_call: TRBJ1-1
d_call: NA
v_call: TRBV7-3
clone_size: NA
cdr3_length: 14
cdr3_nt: TGTGCCAGCAGCTTGGGGGCTAGAGACACTGAAGCTTTCTTT
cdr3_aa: CASSLGARDTEAFF

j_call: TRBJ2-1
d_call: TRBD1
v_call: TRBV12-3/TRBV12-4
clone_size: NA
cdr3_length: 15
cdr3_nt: TGTGCCAGCAGTTACCCGGGACAGAACGTCAATGAGCAGTTCTTC
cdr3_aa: CASSYPGQNVNEQFF

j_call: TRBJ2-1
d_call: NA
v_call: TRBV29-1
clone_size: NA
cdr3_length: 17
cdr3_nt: TGCAGCGTTGAAGAAATCTTGGCAGGGAACACCTACAATGAGCAGTTCTTC
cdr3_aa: CSVEEILAGNTYNEQFF

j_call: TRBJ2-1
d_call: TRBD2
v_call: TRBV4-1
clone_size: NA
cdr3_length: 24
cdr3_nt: TGCGCCAGCAGCCATCCCAAAGACAGCCCAAGCGGGGTTATCTTTTTAGTTCACTACAATGAGCAGTTCTTC
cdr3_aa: CASSHPKDSPSGVIFLVHYNEQFF

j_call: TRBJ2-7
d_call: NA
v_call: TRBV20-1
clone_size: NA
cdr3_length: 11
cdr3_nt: TGCAGTGCTACCATCGGGAACGAGCAGTACTTC
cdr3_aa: CSATIGNEQYF

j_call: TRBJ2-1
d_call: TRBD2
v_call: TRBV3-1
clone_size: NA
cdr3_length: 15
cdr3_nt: TGTGCCAGCAGCCAGGACGGGGGGGCCTACAATGAGCAGTTCTTC
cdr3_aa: CASSQDGGAYNEQFF

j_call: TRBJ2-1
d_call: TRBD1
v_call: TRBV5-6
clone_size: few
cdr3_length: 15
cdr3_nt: TGTGCCAGCAGCCCCCGGGACAGGTACTACAATGAGCAGTTCTTC
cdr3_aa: CASSPRDRYYNEQFF

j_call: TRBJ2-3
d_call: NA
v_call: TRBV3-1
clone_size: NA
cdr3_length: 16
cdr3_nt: TGTGCCAGCAGCCCCCGCCAGGGGGGGAGCACAGATACGCAGTATTTT
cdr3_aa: CASSPRQGGSTDTQYF

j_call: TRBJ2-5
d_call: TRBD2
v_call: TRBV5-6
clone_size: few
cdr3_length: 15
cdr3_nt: TGTGCCAGCAGCTTGGGAGCGGGAGTTGGTGAGACCCAGTACTTC
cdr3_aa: CASSLGAGVGETQYF

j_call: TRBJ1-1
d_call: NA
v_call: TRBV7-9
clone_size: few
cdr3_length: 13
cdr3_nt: TGTGCCTGCAGCCCCCGAGGGGTCACTGAAGCTTTCTTT
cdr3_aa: CACSPRGVTEAFF

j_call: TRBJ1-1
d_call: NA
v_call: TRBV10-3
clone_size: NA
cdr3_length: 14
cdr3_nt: TGTGCCATCAGTGAGTTGGACATCAACACTGAAGCTTTCTTT
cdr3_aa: CAISELDINTEAFF

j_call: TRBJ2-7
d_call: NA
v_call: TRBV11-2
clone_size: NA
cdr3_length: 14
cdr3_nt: TGTGCCAGCAGCAAATCCGGGACTCCCTACGAGCAGTACTTC
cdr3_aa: CASSKSGTPYEQYF

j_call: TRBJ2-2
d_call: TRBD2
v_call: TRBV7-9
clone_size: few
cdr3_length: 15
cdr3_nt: TGTGCCAGCAGCCCCTACGGGGGGGCAACCGGGGAGCTGTTTTTT
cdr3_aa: CASSPYGGATGELFF

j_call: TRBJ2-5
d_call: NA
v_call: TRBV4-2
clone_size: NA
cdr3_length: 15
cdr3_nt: TGTGCCAGCAGCCAGACTACTGCCTGGGAGGAGACCCAGTACTTC
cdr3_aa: CASSQTTAWEETQYF

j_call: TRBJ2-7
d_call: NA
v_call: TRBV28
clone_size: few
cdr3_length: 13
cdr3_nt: TGTGCCAGCTGTCCGGCATTCGCCTACGAGCAGTACTTC
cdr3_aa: CASCPAFAYEQYF

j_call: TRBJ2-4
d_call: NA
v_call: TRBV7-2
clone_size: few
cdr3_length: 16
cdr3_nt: TGTGCCAGCAGCTTAGCACTAGCTACTATCGAGAACATTCAGTACTTC
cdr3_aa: CASSLALATIENIQYF

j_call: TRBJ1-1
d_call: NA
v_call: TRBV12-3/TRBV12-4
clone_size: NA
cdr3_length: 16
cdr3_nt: TGTGCCAGCAGTTTTGGGTCCCAGGCGGCGGGGACTGAAGCTTTCTTT
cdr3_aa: CASSFGSQAAGTEAFF

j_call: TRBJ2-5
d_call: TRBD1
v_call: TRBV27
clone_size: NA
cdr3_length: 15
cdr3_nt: TGTGCCAGCAGTTTATCTCCGACAGGGATGGAGACCCAGTACTTC
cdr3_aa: CASSLSPTGMETQYF

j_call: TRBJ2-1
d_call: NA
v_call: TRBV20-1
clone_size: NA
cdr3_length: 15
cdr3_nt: TGCAGTGCTAGAGATCCGGGACGATTCAGGGATGAGCAGTTCTTC
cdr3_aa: CSARDPGRFRDEQFF

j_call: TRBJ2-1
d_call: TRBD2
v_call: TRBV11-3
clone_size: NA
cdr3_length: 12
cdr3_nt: TGTGCCAGCAGCGGGGAGGGTGTTGAGCAGTTCTTC
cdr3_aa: CASSGEGVEQFF

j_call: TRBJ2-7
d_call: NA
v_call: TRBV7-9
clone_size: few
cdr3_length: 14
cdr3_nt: TGTGCCAGCAGCCCCGCGGGATCCGGGTACGAGCAGTACTTC
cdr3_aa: CASSPAGSGYEQYF

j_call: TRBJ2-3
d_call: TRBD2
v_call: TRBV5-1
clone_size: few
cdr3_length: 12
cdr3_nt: TGCGCCAGCAGACGGGGGGCAGATACGCAGTATTTT
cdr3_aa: CASRRGADTQYF

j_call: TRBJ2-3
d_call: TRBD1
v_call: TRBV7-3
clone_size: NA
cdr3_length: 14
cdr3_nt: TGTGCCAGCAGCTCTCCGGGACAGGCAGATACGCAGTATTTT
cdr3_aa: CASSSPGQADTQYF

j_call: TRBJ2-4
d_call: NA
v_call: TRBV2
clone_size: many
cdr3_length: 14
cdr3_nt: TGTGCCAGCAGTGAGCCTAGTAGGGAAAACATTCAGTACTTC
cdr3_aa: CASSEPSRENIQYF

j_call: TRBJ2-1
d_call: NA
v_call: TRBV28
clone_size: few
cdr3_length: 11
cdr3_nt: TGTGCCAGCACCACGTGGGGAGGGCAGTTCTTC
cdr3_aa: CASTTWGGQFF

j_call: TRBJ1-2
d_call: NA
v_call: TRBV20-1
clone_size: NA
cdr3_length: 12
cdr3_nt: TGCAGTGCCAGAGGGTACATAACCGGCTACACCTTC
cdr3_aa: CSARGYITGYTF

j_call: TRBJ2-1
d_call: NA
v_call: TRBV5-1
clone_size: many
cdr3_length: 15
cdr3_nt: TGCGCCAGCAGCTCCTCCGGAGGGTTCTACAATGAGCAGTTCTTC
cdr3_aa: CASSSSGGFYNEQFF

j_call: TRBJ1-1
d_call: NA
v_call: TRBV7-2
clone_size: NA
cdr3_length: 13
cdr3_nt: TGTGCCAGCAGCTTAGACAGGGAGGGGCAAGCTTTCTTT
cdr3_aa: CASSLDREGQAFF

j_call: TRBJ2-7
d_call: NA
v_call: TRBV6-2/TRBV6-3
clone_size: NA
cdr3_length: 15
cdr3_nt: TGTGCCAGCAGTTACTTGGGGACTCTTTACTACGAGCAGTACTTC
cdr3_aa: CASSYLGTLYYEQYF

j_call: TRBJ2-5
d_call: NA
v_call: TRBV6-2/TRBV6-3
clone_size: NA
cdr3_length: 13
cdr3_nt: TGTGCCAGCAGTTACTCGAGGAGGGAGACCCAGTACTTC
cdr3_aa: CASSYSRRETQYF

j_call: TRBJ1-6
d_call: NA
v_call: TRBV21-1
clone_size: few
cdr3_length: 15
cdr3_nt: TGTGCCAGCAGCAAAGGAGAAGGCGCAGATTCACCCCTCCACTTT
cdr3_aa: CASSKGEGADSPLHF

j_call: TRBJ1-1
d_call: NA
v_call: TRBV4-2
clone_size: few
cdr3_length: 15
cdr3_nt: TGTGCCAGCAGCCCTTCCATGGGTGGGAACACTGAAGCTTTCTTT
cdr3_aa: CASSPSMGGNTEAFF

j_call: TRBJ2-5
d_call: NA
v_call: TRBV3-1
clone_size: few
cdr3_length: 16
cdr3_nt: TGTGCCAGCAGCCAATTAAGCAGCGGAGAAGGGGAGACCCAGTACTTC
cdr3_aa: CASSQLSSGEGETQYF